These 19 T cell receptor beta chains were all obtained from the same sample, sequenced in a study of Ad26.COV2.S vaccination and SARS-CoV-2 variants. Sequencing used immunoSEQ multiplex PCR; TCRdb keeps in-frame clones, though not all of them. Here the sample spans roughly 350,000 clones, roughly 84% being singletons. Treatment of the sample: roughly 19 received Ad26.COV2.S at low or high dose, single or two shots; roughly five received placebo; per-sample allocation not given. Following the first vaccine or placebo injection, samples were taken on day 63. The specimen was peripheral blood, collected in a trial of Ad26.COV2.S vaccine versus placebo. Receptor source: a person between 18 and 65 years old who received the Ad26.COV2.S COVID-19 vaccine or a placebo.

The V call is TRBV12-3 or TRBV12-4, the J call TRBJ2-7, with D unresolved. CDR3 length: 12 residues. V lost 1 base and J lost 3, with 4 bases in between. CDR3 loop: CASSLGDYEQYF. CDR3 DNA: TGTGCCAGCAGTTTAGGAGACTACGAGCAGTACTTC.

The V and J genes are TRBV7-2 and TRBJ1-1; D gene unclear. V lost 6 bases to trimming and J lost 0 bases, with 11 bases between them. CDR1 and CDR2 from the germline V gene are SGHTA and FQGNSA. There are 14 residues in the CDR3. CDR3 sequence reads: CASRAGTMNTEAFF. CDR3 DNA sequence: TGTGCCAGCAGGGCAGGAACGATGAACACTGAAGCTTTCTTT. The whole variable domain, filled in from reference TRBV7-2 and TRBJ1-1, reads GAGVSQSPSNKVTEKGKDVELRCDPISGHTALYWYRQSLGQGLEFLIYFQGNSAPDKSGLPSDRFSAERTGGSVSTLTIQRTQQEDSAVYLCASRAGTMNTEAFFGQGTRLTVV.

The genes are TRBV3-1 (or the pseudogene TRBV3-2) and TRBJ1-6; perhaps TRBD1 as D (5 bases). Germline CDR1 is LGHDT and CDR2 is YNNKEL (reference sequence). The CDR3 totals 16 residues. V was pared by 0 bases and J by 7 bases, with 13 bases between. The CDR3 DNA is TGTGCCAGCAGCCAAGACGTGGGGCAGGAGAATTCACCCCTCCACTTT. Encoded protein: CASSQDVGQENSPLHF.

The chain is built from TRBV3-1 (or the pseudogene TRBV3-2) and TRBJ1-3; no clear D gene. Germline-derived CDR1 and CDR2 are LGHDT and YNNKEL (reference sequence). The V end lost 6 bases, the J end lost 0 bases, and 21 bases lay between the germline ends. The CDR3 has 18 amino acids. The CDR3 nucleotides read TGTGCCAGCAGTACCCTACCCCTCCAATCGAGCTCTGGAAACACCATATATTTT. This translates into CASSTLPLQSSSGNTIYF.

The sample holds one count of this clone. The rearrangement uses TRBV4-1 and TRBJ2-3; D gene uncertain. The V gene's germline CDR1 is MGHRA and CDR2 YSYEKL. V was cut by 1 base and J by 4 bases, with 15 bases left in between. The CDR3 sequence is 16 residues long. The chain's CDR3 is CASSQASSLSADTQYF. CDR3 nucleotides: TGCGCCAGCAGCCAAGCATCCAGTTTGTCCGCAGATACGCAGTATTTT.

This clone appeared once. This rearrangement joins TRBV9 to TRBJ1-1; D ambiguous. The V gene lost 4 bases and the J gene lost 0 bases, with 13 bases spanning the gap. This CDR3 has 15 amino acids. Germline assignment: CDR1 SGDLS and CDR2 YYNGEE. This CDR3 is CASSSPGSLNTEAFF. CDR3 DNA sequence: TGTGCCAGCAGCTCCCCCGGCAGCTTGAACACTGAAGCTTTCTTT.

In this sample, this clone turned up once. The rearrangement links TRBV4-1 to TRBJ1-4; the D gene is possibly TRBD1 (5 bases). CDR3 length: 14 residues. Trimming left V 1 base short and J 8 bases short, with 11 bases between. CDR1 is MGHRA, CDR2 YSYEKL, per germline. The CDR3 region is CASSQGGAGEKLFF. CDR3 DNA: TGCGCCAGCAGCCAAGGGGGCGCAGGAGAAAAACTGTTTTTT.

This clone was found a few times. This CDR3 reads CASSPHLNTGELFF. The DNA of the CDR3 is TGTGCCAGCAGCCCACACCTGAACACCGGGGAGCTGTTTTTT. V usage is TRBV6-2 or TRBV6-3 and J usage is TRBJ2-2; D remains unclear. Trimming pared 6 bases from V and 1 base from J, leaving 9 bases between. The germline CDR1 and CDR2 sequences are MNHEY and SVGEGT. The CDR3 extends over 14 amino acids.

The chain joins TRBV10-3 to TRBJ1-2; 9 nucleotides line up with TRBD1. V trimming: 3 bases; J trimming: 8 bases; junction bases outside the gene matches: 4. Per germline, CDR1 ENHRY and CDR2 SYGVKD. The CDR3 is made up of 13 amino acids. CDR3 residues: CAISDSGTGGYTF. For the CDR3, the DNA is TGTGCCATCAGTGACTCCGGGACAGGGGGCTACACCTTC.

The chain has TRBV9 and TRBJ1-2; possible D gene TRBD1, 5 bases. The CDR3 is made up of 15 amino acids. Germline V gene data show CDR1 as SGDLS and CDR2 as YYNGEE. The germline V and J ends were trimmed by 0 bases and 4 bases, with 13 bases remaining between them. CDR3 loop: CASSVDLGASYGYTF. For the CDR3, the DNA is TGTGCCAGCAGCGTAGACTTAGGGGCTTCCTATGGCTACACCTTC.

CDR3 sequence (DNA): TGTGCCATCATGAAAAAAGAGGGAGAAGAGACCCAGTACTTC. Translated, it gives CAIMKKEGEETQYF. The chain couples TRBV10-3 to TRBJ2-5, with a possible D match to TRBD2 (5 bases). This CDR3 contains 14 residues. Germline V gives CDR1 ENHRY, CDR2 SYGVKD. Trimming cost V 7 bases and J 3 bases, with 15 bases left between them.

This clone has just one count. The rearrangement links TRBV7-6 to TRBJ2-7; 9 bases fit TRBD1. The CDR3 is 16 residues long. V was pared by 0 bases and J by 1 base, with 4 bases of the junction left unmatched. Germline V gene sequence: CDR1 SGHVS, CDR2 FNYEAQ. This chain's CDR3 is CASSLAVTGGSYEQYF. The CDR3 DNA sequence: TGTGCCAGCAGCTTAGCTGTGACAGGGGGTTCCTACGAGCAGTACTTC.

The chain combines TRBV10-3 with TRBJ2-7; 10 bases fit TRBD1. The germline V gene has CDR1 ENHRY and CDR2 SYGVKD. The CDR3 length is 13 residues. Trimming took 10 bases from V and 5 from J; bases not matched to a gene: 8. The CDR3 spells CATRDRGGNEQYF. CDR3 DNA: TGTGCCACCAGGGACAGGGGAGGCAACGAGCAGTACTTC.

The chain has TRBV4-1 and TRBJ2-1; TRBD2 matches 7 bases. The ends lost 0 bases at V and 9 bases at J; junction bases unmatched: 8. Germline CDR1 and CDR2: MGHRA and YSYEKL. CDR3 size: 15 residues. The CDR3 nucleotides read TGCGCCAGCAGCCAAGATCTACTAGCGACGGGTGAGCAGTTCTTC. Its protein product is CASSQDLLATGEQFF.

The V and J genes are TRBV6-5 and TRBJ1-1; no reliable D call. Germline V gene data show CDR1 as MNHEY and CDR2 as SVGAGI. The ends were cut back, 1 base at V and 5 bases at J, with 5 bases in the middle. The CDR3 is 12 amino acids. The CDR3 spells CASSYFITEAFF. CDR3 nucleotide sequence: TGTGCCAGCAGTTACTTCATTACTGAAGCTTTCTTT.

This clone was seen a single time. The genes are TRBV30 and TRBJ1-2; 7 positions agree with TRBD1. The CDR3 consists of 15 residues. Germline V gives CDR1 GTSNPN, CDR2 SVGIG (reference sequence). The trim removed 0 bases at V and 4 bases at J, leaving 8 bases unmatched. CDR3 sequence (DNA): TGTGCCTGGAGTGTCAGACAGGGCAAAAGCTATGGCTACACCTTC. Translation gives CAWSVRQGKSYGYTF.

The V call is TRBV9, the J call TRBJ2-3; D may be TRBD1 (6 bases). This CDR3 has 19 residues. Germline V CDR1 and CDR2: SGDLS, YYNGEE. The ends were cut back, 3 bases at V and 0 bases at J, with 23 bases in the middle. CDR3 in amino acids: CASSAPGQSGLTSTDTQYF. In DNA, the CDR3 is TGTGCCAGCAGCGCCCCGGGACAATCGGGCCTGACTAGCACAGATACGCAGTATTTT.

The DNA for the CDR3 is TGTGCCAGTACCCCATTTGGGCCAAATCAGCCCCAGCATTTT. It encodes CASTPFGPNQPQHF. The chain recombines TRBV19 with TRBJ1-5; D gene unclear. The germline V gene has CDR1 LNHDA and CDR2 SQIVND (reference sequence). The CDR3 contains 14 residues. Trimming took 7 bases from V and 4 from J, leaving 14 bases between them.

The V and J genes are TRBV9 and TRBJ1-4; possibly TRBD1 for D (5 bases). Per germline, CDR1 SGDLS and CDR2 YYNGEE. The CDR3 contains 15 residues. V lost 0 bases and J lost 8, with 14 bases in between. In nucleotides, the CDR3 is TGTGCCAGCAGCGTAGCCCCGGGACGGAGGGAAAAACTGTTTTTT. This gives the protein CASSVAPGRREKLFF.